This T cell receptor (beta chain) was documented in a study of T cell clonotyping in hematopoietic cell transplantation. The CDR3 is 15 amino acids. Germline CDR1 LNHDA, CDR2 SQIVND (reference sequence). The ends lost 4 bases at V and 0 bases at J; junction bases unmatched: 2. Points on this clone: Its antigen is as yet unknown.

Samples: about 28 days before transplant, then days 30, 100 and 180 after. Study outcomes and limitations: At the given depth, recipient repertoires were over 97% de novo clonotypes. Graft donor and pretransplant recipient Inverse Simpson Index values predicted broader posttransplant TCR diversity.

TCRdb keeps only in-frame clones here, not all; method: immunoSEQ multiplex PCR. The sample lists some 4,200 clones; about three quarters were seen once. The receptor was derived from a male patient aged 50 or older who had an allogeneic stem cell transplant from an unrelated donor, so the T cells may come from the graft donor. Some clones in this sample may be carry-over from other donors' samples. V is TRBV19 and J is TRBJ1-5; 8 nucleotides line up with TRBD1. This sample comprised peripheral blood mononuclear cells, obtained 100 days after allogeneic stem cell transplant. CDR3 in amino acids: CASSTGGYSNQPQHF. The CDR3 DNA sequence: TGTGCCAGTAGTACAGGGGGCTATAGCAATCAGCCCCAGCATTTT. The full variable domain, completed using reference TRBV19 and TRBJ1-5, is DGGITQSPKYLFRKEGQNVTLSCEQNLNHDAMYWYRQDPGQGLRLIYYSQIVNDFQKGDIAEGYSVSREKKESFPLTVTSAQKNPTAFYLCASSTGGYSNQPQHFGDGTRLSIL.